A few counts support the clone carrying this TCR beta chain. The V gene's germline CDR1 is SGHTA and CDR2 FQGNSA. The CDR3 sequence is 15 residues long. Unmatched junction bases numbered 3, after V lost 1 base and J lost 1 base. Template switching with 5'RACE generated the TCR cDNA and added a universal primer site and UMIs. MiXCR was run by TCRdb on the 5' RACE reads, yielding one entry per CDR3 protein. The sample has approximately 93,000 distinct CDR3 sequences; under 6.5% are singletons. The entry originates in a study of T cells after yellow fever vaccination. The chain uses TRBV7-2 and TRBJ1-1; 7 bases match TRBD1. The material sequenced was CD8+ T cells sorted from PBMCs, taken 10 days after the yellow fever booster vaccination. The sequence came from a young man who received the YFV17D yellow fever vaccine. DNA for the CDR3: TGTGCCAGCAGCTTAGGACAGGGTGGGAACACTGAAGCTTTCTTT. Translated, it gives CASSLGQGGNTEAFF.